This TCR beta chain emerged from a study of T cell changes during pregnancy in multiple sclerosis. Sequencing was performed with immunoSEQ multiplex PCR; in TCRdb, only in-frame clones are kept and a portion is missing. The sample has tens of thousands of clones, over 80% seen once. The length of the CDR3 is 15 residues. Germline V lookup: CDR1 SGHTA, CDR2 FQGNSA. The trim removed 1 base at V and 5 bases at J, leaving 0 bases unmatched. This clonotype originated in a female donor in good health, enrolled as a control in a pregnancy study. The specimen comprised peripheral blood, sampled in the third trimester of pregnancy. The chain employs TRBV7-2 and TRBJ2-1, with 12 positions matching TRBD2. Written as DNA, the CDR3 is TGTGCCAGCAGCTTAGGGACTAGCGGGAACAATGAGCAGTTCTTC. This codes for CASSLGTSGNNEQFF.